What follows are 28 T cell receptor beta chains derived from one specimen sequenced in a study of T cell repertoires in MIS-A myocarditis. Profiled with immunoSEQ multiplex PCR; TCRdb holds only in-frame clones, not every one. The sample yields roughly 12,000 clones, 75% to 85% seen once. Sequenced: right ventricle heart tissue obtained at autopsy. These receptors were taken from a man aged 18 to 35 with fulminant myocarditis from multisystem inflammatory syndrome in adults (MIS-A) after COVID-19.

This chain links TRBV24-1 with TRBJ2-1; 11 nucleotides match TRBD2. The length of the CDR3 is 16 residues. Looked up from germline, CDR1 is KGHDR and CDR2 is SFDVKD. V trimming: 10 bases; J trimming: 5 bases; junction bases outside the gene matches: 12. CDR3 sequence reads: CATQSAIAGGNNEQFF. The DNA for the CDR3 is TGTGCCACACAATCCGCCATAGCGGGAGGGAACAATGAGCAGTTCTTC.

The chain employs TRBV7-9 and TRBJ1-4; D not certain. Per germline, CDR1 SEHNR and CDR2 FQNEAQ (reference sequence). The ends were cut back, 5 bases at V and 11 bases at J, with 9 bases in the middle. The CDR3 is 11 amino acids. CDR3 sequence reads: CASSLTRKLFF. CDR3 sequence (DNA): TGTGCCAGCAGCCTAACACGGAAACTGTTTTTT.

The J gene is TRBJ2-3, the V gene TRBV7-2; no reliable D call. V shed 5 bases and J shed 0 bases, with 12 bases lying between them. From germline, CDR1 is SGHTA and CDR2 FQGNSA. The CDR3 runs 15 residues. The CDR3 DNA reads TGTGCCAGCAGCGACCGTCGGGCAAGCACAGATACGCAGTATTTT. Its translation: CASSDRRASTDTQYF.

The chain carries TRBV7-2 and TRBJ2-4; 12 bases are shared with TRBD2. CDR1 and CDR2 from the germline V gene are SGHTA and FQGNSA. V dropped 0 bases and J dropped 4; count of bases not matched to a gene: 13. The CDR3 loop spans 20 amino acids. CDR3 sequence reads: CASSLAGLAGGPKVKNIQYF. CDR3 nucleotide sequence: TGTGCCAGCAGCTTAGCGGGGCTAGCGGGGGGGCCTAAGGTGAAAAACATTCAGTACTTC. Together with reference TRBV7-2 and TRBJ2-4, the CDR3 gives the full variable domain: GAGVSQSPSNKVTEKGKDVELRCDPISGHTALYWYRQSLGQGLEFLIYFQGNSAPDKSGLPSDRFSAERTGGSVSTLTIQRTQQEDSAVYLCASSLAGLAGGPKVKNIQYFGAGTRLSVL.

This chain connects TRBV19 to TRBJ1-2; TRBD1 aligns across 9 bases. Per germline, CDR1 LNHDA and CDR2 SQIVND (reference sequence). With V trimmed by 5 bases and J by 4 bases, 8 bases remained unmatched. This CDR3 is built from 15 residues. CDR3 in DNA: TGTGCCAGTAGTGAAACGACAGGGGGTCGCTATGGCTACACCTTC. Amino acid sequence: CASSETTGGRYGYTF.

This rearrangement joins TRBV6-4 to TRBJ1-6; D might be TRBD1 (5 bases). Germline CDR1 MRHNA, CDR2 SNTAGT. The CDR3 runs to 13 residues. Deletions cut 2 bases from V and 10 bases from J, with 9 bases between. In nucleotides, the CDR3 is TGTGCCAGCAGTGACGGGTGGGACTCACCCCTCCACTTT. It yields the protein CASSDGWDSPLHF.

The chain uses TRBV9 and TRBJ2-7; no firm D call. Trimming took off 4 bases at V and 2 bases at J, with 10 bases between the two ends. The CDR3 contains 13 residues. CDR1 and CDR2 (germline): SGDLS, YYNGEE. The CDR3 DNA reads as TGTGCCAGCAGCTCCGGGCTCACCTACGAGCAGTACTTC. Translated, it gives CASSSGLTYEQYF.

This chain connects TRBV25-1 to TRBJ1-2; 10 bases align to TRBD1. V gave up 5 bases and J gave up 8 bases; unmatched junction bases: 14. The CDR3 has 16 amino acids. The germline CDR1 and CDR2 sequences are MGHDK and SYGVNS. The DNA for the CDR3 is TGTGCCAGCAGTACCGCCGGGACAGGGGATGTCTGGGGCTACACCTTC. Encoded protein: CASSTAGTGDVWGYTF.

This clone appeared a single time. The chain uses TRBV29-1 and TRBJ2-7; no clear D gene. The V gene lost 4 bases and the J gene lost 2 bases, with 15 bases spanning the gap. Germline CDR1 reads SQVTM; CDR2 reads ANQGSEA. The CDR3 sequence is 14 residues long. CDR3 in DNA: TGCAGCGTTGCTCGGTTACTGGATCCCTACGAGCAGTACTTC. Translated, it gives CSVARLLDPYEQYF.

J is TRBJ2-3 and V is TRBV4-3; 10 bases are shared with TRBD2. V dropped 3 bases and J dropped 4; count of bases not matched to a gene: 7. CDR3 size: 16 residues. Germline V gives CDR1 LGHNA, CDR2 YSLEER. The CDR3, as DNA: TGCGCCAGCAGCCAGCTAGCGGGGGCTAAAGCAGATACGCAGTATTTT. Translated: CASSQLAGAKADTQYF.

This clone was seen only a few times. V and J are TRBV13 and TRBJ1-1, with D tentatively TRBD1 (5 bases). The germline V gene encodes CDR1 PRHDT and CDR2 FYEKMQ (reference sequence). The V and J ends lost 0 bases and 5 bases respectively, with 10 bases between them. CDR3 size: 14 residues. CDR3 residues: CASSLGEGRTEAFF. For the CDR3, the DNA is TGTGCCAGCAGCTTAGGCGAGGGGAGGACTGAAGCTTTCTTT.

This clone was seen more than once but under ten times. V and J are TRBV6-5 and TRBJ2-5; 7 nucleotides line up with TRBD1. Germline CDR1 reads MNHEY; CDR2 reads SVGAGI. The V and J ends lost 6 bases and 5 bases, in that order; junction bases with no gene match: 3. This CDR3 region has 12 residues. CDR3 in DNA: TGTGCCAGCAGCACAGGGGACGAGACCCAGTACTTC. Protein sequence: CASSTGDETQYF.

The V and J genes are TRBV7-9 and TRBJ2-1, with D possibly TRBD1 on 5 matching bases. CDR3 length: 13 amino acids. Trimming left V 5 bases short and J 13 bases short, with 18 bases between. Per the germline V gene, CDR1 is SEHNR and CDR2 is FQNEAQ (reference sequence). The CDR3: CASSPDRRGFQFF. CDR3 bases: TGTGCCAGCAGCCCAGATCGAAGGGGATTTCAGTTCTTC.

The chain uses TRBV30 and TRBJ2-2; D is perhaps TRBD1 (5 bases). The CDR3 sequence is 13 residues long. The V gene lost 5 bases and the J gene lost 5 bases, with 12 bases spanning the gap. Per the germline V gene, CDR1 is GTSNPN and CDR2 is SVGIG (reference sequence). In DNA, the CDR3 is TGTGCCTGGGAGGAAGGGGAAACCGGGGAGCTGTTTTTT. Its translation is CAWEEGETGELFF. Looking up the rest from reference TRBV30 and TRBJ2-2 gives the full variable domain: SQTIHQWPATLVQPVGSPLSLECTVEGTSNPNLYWYRQAAGRGLQLLFYSVGIGQISSEVPQNLSASRPQDRQFILSSKKLLLSDSGFYLCAWEEGETGELFFGEGSRLTVL.

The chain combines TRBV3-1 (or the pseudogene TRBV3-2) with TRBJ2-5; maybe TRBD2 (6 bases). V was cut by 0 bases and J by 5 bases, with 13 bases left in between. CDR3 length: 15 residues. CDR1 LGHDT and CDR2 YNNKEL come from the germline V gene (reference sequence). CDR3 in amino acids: CASSQEGSGWETQYF. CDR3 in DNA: TGTGCCAGCAGCCAAGAGGGTAGCGGCTGGGAGACCCAGTACTTC.

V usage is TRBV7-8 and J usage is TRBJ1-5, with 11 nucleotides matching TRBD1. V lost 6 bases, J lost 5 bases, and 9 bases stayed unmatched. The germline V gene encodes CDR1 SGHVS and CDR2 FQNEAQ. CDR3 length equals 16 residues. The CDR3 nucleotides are TGTGCCAGCAGGGCGGCCGGGACAGGGGGGCATCAGCCCCAGCATTTT. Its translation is CASRAAGTGGHQPQHF.

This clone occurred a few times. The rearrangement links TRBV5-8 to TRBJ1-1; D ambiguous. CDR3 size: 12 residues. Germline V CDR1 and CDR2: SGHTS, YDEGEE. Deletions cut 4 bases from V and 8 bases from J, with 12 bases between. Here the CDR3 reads CASSQYVYEAFF. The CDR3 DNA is TGTGCCAGCAGCCAATATGTCTACGAAGCTTTCTTT.

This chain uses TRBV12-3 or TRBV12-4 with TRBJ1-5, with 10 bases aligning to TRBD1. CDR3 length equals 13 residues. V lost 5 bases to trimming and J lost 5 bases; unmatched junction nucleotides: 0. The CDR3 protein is CASSGTGDQPQHF. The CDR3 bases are TGTGCCAGCAGTGGGACAGGGGATCAGCCCCAGCATTTT.

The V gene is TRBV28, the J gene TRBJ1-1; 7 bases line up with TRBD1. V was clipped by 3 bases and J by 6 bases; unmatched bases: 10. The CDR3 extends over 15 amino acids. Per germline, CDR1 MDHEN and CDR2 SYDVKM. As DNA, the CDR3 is TGTGCCAGCAGTTTCAGGGGGGGCGTCGGCGCTGAAGCTTTCTTT. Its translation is CASSFRGGVGAEAFF.

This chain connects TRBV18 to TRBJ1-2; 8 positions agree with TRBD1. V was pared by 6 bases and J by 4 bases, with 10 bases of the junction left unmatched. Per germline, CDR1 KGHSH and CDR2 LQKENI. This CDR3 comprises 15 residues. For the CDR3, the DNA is TGTGCCAGCTCTTTCGAGACAGGGGCCTCCTATGGCTACACCTTC. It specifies CASSFETGASYGYTF.

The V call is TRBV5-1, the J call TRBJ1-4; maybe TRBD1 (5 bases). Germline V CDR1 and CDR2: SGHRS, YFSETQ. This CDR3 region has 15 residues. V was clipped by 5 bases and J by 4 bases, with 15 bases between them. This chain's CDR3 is CASRYGQVGNEKLFF. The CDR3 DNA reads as TGCGCCAGCAGATATGGACAAGTGGGTAATGAAAAACTGTTTTTT.

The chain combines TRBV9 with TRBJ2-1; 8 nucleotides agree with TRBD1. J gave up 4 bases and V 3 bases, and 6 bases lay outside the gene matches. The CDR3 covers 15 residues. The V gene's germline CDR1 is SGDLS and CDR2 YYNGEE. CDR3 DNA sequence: TGTGCCAGCAGCGCCCGGGACAGGACGTACAATGAGCAGTTCTTC. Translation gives CASSARDRTYNEQFF.

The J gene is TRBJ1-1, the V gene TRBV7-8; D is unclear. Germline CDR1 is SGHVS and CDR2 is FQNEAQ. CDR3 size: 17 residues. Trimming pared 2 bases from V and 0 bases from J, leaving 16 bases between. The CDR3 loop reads CASSLTSFGGVNTEAFF. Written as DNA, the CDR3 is TGTGCCAGCAGCTTAACGTCATTTGGTGGCGTGAACACTGAAGCTTTCTTT.

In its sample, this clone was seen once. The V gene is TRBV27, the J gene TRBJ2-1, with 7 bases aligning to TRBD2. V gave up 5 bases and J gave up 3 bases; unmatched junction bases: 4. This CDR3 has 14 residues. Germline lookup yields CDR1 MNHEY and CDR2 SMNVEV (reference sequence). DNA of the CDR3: TGTGCCAGCAGTCTTCGGACTAGCTACAATGAGCAGTTCTTC. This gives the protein CASSLRTSYNEQFF.

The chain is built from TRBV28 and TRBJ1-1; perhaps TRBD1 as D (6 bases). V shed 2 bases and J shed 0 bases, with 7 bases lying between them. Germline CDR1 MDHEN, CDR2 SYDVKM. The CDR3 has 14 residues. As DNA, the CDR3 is TGTGCCAGCAGTTTAGGGGGCATGAACACTGAAGCTTTCTTT. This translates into CASSLGGMNTEAFF.

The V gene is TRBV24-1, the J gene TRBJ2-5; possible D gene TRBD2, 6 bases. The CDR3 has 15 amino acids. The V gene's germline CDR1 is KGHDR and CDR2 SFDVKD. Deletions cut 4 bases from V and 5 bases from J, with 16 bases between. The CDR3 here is CATSDYSGGKETQYF. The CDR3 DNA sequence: TGTGCCACCAGTGACTACTCTGGAGGGAAGGAGACCCAGTACTTC.

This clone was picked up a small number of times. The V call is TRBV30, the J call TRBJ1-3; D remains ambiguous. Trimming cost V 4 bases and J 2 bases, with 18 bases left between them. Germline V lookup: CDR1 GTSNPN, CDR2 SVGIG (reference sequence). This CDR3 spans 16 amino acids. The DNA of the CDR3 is TGTGCCTGGACAAAATCGGAGTGGGGAGCTGGAAACACCATATATTTT. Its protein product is CAWTKSEWGAGNTIYF.

CDR3 sequence: CASSLTWASAESTGELFF. The CDR3 nucleotides read TGTGCCAGCAGCTTAACGTGGGCCTCAGCGGAAAGCACCGGGGAGCTGTTTTTT. J is TRBJ2-2 and V is TRBV7-3, with TRBD2 as a possible D gene (5 bases). CDR3 size: 18 residues. CDR1 SGHTA and CDR2 FQGTGA come from the germline V gene. Trimming removed 0 bases at V and 4 bases at J, with 18 bases between.